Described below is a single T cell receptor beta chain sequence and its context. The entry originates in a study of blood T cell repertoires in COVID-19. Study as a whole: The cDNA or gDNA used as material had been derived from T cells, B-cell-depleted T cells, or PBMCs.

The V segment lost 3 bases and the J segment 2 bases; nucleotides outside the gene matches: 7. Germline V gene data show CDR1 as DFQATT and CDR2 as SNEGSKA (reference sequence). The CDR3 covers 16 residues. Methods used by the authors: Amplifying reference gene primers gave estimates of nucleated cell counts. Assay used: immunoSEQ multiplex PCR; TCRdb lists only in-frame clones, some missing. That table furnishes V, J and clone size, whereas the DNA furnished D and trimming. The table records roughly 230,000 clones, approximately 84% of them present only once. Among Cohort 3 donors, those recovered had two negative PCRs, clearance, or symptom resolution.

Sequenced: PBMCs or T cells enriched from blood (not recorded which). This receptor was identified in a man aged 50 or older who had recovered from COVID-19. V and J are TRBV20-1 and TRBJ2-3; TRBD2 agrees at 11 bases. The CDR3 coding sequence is TGCAGTGCTAGTAGAAGACTAGCGGGGACCACAGATACGCAGTATTTT. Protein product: CSASRRLAGTTDTQYF.